These 10 T cell receptor beta chains came from one sample sequenced in a study of CD8 T cells in Susac syndrome. Random hexamers primed reverse transcription of about 0.5 to 1 ug RNA. In TCRdb, the immunoSEQ multiplex PCR reads were re-called with MiXCR into one record per CDR3 protein. This table holds around 150,000 distinct CDR3 sequences, around 95% found once. Sequencing input: CD4+ T cells from PBMCs. The receptors here all came from a human donor in good health.

The chain links TRBV29-1 to TRBJ2-3; TRBD2 matches at 13 bases. V was pared by 6 bases and J by 2 bases, with 5 bases of the junction left unmatched. Germline V gives CDR1 SQVTM, CDR2 ANQGSEA. The CDR3 has 15 amino acids. CDR3 residues: CSVLGLAGITDTQYF. As DNA, the CDR3 is TGCAGCGTACTGGGACTAGCGGGGATCACAGATACGCAGTATTTT.

This clonotype appeared once. The V gene is TRBV7-2, the J gene TRBJ2-5; possibly TRBD1 for D (6 bases). CDR1 and CDR2 from the germline V gene are SGHTA and FQGNSA. The CDR3 length is 12 residues. Trimming took off 7 bases at V and 6 bases at J, with 12 bases between the two ends. CDR3 nucleotides: TGTGCCAGCACGGTAGGGGGACAGACCCAGTACTTC. It codes for CASTVGGQTQYF.

This chain connects TRBV12-3 or TRBV12-4 to TRBJ2-1; the D call may be TRBD1 or TRBD2 (5 bases each). V was trimmed by 6 bases and J by 3 bases, leaving 12 bases between them. The CDR3 is made up of 14 amino acids. Here the CDR3 reads CASRKRDGYNEQFF. DNA for the CDR3: TGTGCCAGCAGAAAAAGGGACGGCTACAATGAGCAGTTCTTC.

The gene calls are TRBV4-3 and TRBJ2-2; D gene unclear. The CDR3 length is 16 residues. CDR1 and CDR2 (germline): LGHNA, YSLEER. The germline V and J ends were trimmed by 0 bases and 0 bases, with 8 bases remaining between them. CDR3 sequence reads: CASSQDQAANTGELFF. In DNA, the CDR3 is TGCGCCAGCAGCCAAGATCAGGCTGCGAACACCGGGGAGCTGTTTTTT.

Concerning this clonotype itself: At one end the junction does not follow the germline gene, possibly because of a read error. The chain carries TRBV29-1 and TRBJ1-1, with D hard to call. The CDR3 contains 11 residues. Germline V gene data show CDR1 as SQVTM and CDR2 as ANQGSEA. In DNA form, the CDR3 reads TGCAGCGGTAACTTGAACACTGAGGCTTTCTTT. Protein sequence: CSGNLNTEAFF.

The chain links TRBV4-2 to TRBJ2-1, with a weak D call TRBD1 (6 bases). V lost 6 bases, J lost 2 bases, and 8 bases lay in between. The V gene's germline CDR1 is LGHNA and CDR2 YNFKEQ. The length of the CDR3 is 13 residues. The CDR3 loop is CASRQGPYNEQFF. The CDR3, as DNA: TGTGCCAGCAGACAGGGACCCTACAATGAGCAGTTCTTC.

V gene TRBV20-1 combines with J gene TRBJ2-3; 10 nucleotides line up with TRBD1. The CDR3 contains 15 residues. V dropped 0 bases and J dropped 5; count of bases not matched to a gene: 5. Germline V gives CDR1 DFQATT, CDR2 SNEGSKA (reference sequence). CDR3 in amino acids: CSARDPGQGIDTQYF. CDR3 bases: TGCAGTGCTAGAGATCCGGGACAGGGGATAGATACGCAGTATTTT.

CDR3 DNA sequence: TGTGCCAGCAGTCCGGGACCGAATTCACCCCTCCACTTT. This gives the protein CASSPGPNSPLHF. V and J are TRBV12-3 or TRBV12-4 and TRBJ1-6; TRBD1 is a possible D gene (5 bases). Trimming shortened V by 5 bases and J by 7 bases, and 9 bases separated the two germline ends. The CDR3 runs to 13 residues.

The chain carries TRBV4-2 and TRBJ2-1; weak D call: TRBD2 (6 bases). V was cut by 1 base and J by 5 bases, with 9 bases left in between. This CDR3 is built from 14 residues. Germline V gives CDR1 LGHNA, CDR2 YNFKEQ. The CDR3 sequence: CASSQASADNEQFF. In DNA form, the CDR3 reads TGTGCCAGCAGCCAAGCTAGCGCGGACAATGAGCAGTTCTTC.

V gene TRBV20-1 combines with J gene TRBJ2-3, with 7 bases matching TRBD1. This CDR3 is 17 amino acids long. Unmatched junction bases numbered 15, after V lost 3 bases and J lost 3 bases. Germline V gene lookup returns CDR1 DFQATT and CDR2 SNEGSKA (reference sequence). CDR3 DNA: TGCAGTGCTAGTTCCCAGGGGGTAGAGACGGGTACAGATACGCAGTATTTT. Translation: CSASSQGVETGTDTQYF.